The present T cell receptor (beta chain) was sequenced within a study of OX40 agonist ivuxolimab in advanced cancers. Study-level information: Participants could have had prior anti-PD-1, anti-PD-L1 or anti-CTLA-4 therapy, and around 40% had some.

The V segment lost 3 bases and the J segment 1 base; nucleotides outside the gene matches: 3. The CDR3 is made up of 15 amino acids. Germline CDR1 is SGHRS and CDR2 is YFSETQ. Study-wide findings and caveats: Clonal expansion was among the lowest in partial responders at 0.1-3.0 mg/kg, especially CD8+.

About this clone itself: Its antigen is as yet unknown.

Sequencing used immunoSEQ multiplex PCR; TCRdb keeps in-frame clones, though not all of them. Counted here are about 84,000 clones, approximately 89% occurring once; the ten biggest clones make up about 0.2%. This clonotype was sampled from an adult with an advanced solid tumor such as melanoma, head and neck, liver or kidney cancer. The chain links TRBV5-1 to TRBJ2-2, with 7 bases lining up with TRBD1. The sequencing here drew on CD4+ or CD8+ T cells sorted from blood, taken in a trial of the OX40 agonist ivuxolimab. The CDR3 DNA sequence: TGCGCCAGCAGCTACGGGACAGAGAACACCGGGGAGCTGTTTTTT. This encodes CASSYGTENTGELFF.